Listed below are T cell receptor beta chains from one sample, sequenced in a study of blood T cell repertoires in COVID-19. TCRdb keeps only in-frame clones here, not all; method: immunoSEQ multiplex PCR. The table lists around 310,000 clones, roughly 86% of them singletons. The sequencing sample was made of PBMCs or T cells enriched from blood (not recorded which). The receptors originated from a woman in her twenties or thirties who had recovered from COVID-19. CDR3s include the opening cysteine and the closing phenylalanine or tryptophan. The order of the fields is D gene, V gene, J gene, CDR3 length, clone size, CDR3 protein, CDR3 DNA. The D gene is left open where the match is weak. Not all rows give a size; the values are once, few, many and, for expanded clones, a class.

D: NA; V: TRBV7-9; J: TRBJ1-5; length: 16; size: few; CDR3: CASSSSRGGHNQPQHF; DNA: TGTGCCAGCAGTTCGTCGCGGGGGGGACATAATCAGCCCCAGCATTTT
D: NA; V: TRBV5-1; J: TRBJ2-1; length: 16; size: NA; CDR3: CASSSGGGQTVNEQFF; DNA: TGCGCCAGCAGCTCCGGAGGGGGACAGACAGTGAATGAGCAGTTCTTC
D: TRBD1; V: TRBV11-2; J: TRBJ2-1; length: 16; size: NA; CDR3: CASSLIKQGAFGEQFF; DNA: TGTGCCAGCAGCTTAATCAAACAGGGGGCTTTCGGTGAGCAGTTCTTC
D: TRBD2; V: TRBV4-1; J: TRBJ2-7; length: 15; size: NA; CDR3: CASSQEGGGPYEQYF; DNA: TGCGCCAGCAGCCAAGAAGGCGGGGGACCCTACGAGCAGTACTTC
D: NA; V: TRBV19; J: TRBJ1-3; length: 17; size: NA; CDR3: CASSSRREDLSGNTIYF; DNA: TGTGCCAGTAGTTCCCGACGGGAAGACCTCTCTGGAAACACCATATATTTT
D: NA; V: TRBV7-6; J: TRBJ1-5; length: 14; size: few; CDR3: CASSASGLSQPQHF; DNA: TGTGCCAGCAGCGCGTCAGGGTTAAGCCAGCCCCAGCATTTT
D: NA; V: TRBV18; J: TRBJ1-2; length: 14; size: NA; CDR3: CASSPRQEDYGYTF; DNA: TGTGCCAGCTCACCAAGACAGGAGGACTATGGCTACACCTTC
D: TRBD1; V: TRBV29-1; J: TRBJ1-5; length: 11; size: once; CDR3: CSVGQGQPQHF; DNA: TGCAGCGTGGGACAGGGGCAGCCCCAGCATTTT
D: NA; V: TRBV6-5; J: TRBJ1-2; length: 14; size: NA; CDR3: CASSPVDRFYGYTF; DNA: TGTGCCAGCAGTCCAGTCGACAGATTCTATGGCTACACCTTC
D: TRBD1; V: TRBV28; J: TRBJ2-7; length: 17; size: NA; CDR3: CASSLWGMGQSNYEQYF; DNA: TGTGCCAGCAGTTTGTGGGGAATGGGACAGTCAAACTACGAGCAGTACTTC
D: TRBD2; V: TRBV7-2; J: TRBJ2-3; length: 18; size: NA; CDR3: CASSVGLAGGSSTDTQYF; DNA: TGTGCCAGCAGCGTGGGACTAGCGGGAGGCTCTAGCACAGATACGCAGTATTTT
D: NA; V: TRBV13; J: TRBJ1-5; length: 16; size: NA; CDR3: CASSATSGSRNQPQHF; DNA: TGTGCCAGCAGCGCAACATCCGGGTCCCGAAATCAGCCCCAGCATTTT
D: NA; V: TRBV4-1; J: TRBJ1-6; length: 15; size: few; CDR3: CASSQDRDWAGPLHF; DNA: TGCGCCAGCAGCCAAGATAGGGATTGGGCAGGGCCCCTCCACTTT
D: NA; V: TRBV5-1; J: TRBJ2-3; length: 13; size: once; CDR3: CASSLQSTDTQYF; DNA: TGCGCCAGCAGCTTGCAATCCACAGATACGCAGTATTTT
D: NA; V: TRBV28; J: TRBJ2-3; length: 15; size: once; CDR3: CASSPSRGGRDTQYF; DNA: TGTGCCAGCAGTCCCTCCAGGGGCGGGAGAGATACGCAGTATTTT
D: NA; V: TRBV3-1/TRBV3-2; J: TRBJ2-2; length: 14; size: NA; CDR3: CASSQTSSTGELFF; DNA: TGTGCCAGCAGCCAGACTAGTTCCACCGGGGAGCTGTTTTTT
D: NA; V: TRBV11-2; J: TRBJ2-2; length: 15; size: NA; CDR3: CASSPQGDITGELFF; DNA: TGTGCCAGCAGCCCACAAGGGGACATCACCGGGGAGCTGTTTTTT
D: TRBD1; V: TRBV10-2; J: TRBJ1-5; length: 15; size: NA; CDR3: CASSDQGGFNQPQHF; DNA: TGCGCCAGCAGTGACCAGGGGGGCTTCAATCAGCCCCAGCATTTT
D: TRBD2; V: TRBV5-1; J: TRBJ2-2; length: 17; size: NA; CDR3: CASSLVVGLAKAGELFF; DNA: TGCGCCAGCAGCTTGGTAGTGGGACTAGCGAAAGCCGGGGAGCTGTTTTTT
D: NA; V: TRBV30; J: TRBJ2-5; length: 13; size: NA; CDR3: CAWSVSGASTQYF; DNA: TGTGCCTGGAGTGTTTCAGGGGCTTCGACCCAGTACTTC
D: TRBD1; V: TRBV3-1/TRBV3-2; J: TRBJ2-5; length: 13; size: NA; CDR3: CASSRQGAETQYF; DNA: TGTGCCAGCAGCCGACAGGGCGCGGAGACCCAGTACTTC
D: NA; V: TRBV19; J: TRBJ1-2; length: 13; size: NA; CDR3: CASRREILHGYTF; DNA: TGTGCCAGTAGGCGGGAGATCCTCCATGGCTACACCTTC